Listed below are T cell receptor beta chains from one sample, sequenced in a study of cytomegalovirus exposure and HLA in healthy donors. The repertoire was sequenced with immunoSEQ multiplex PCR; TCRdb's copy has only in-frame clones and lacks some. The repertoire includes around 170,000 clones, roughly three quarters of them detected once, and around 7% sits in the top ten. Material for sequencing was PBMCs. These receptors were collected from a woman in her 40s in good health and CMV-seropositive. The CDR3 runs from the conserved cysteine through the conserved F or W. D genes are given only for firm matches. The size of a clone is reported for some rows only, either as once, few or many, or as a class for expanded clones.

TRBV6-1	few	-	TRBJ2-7	CASSDQYEQYF	TGTGCCAGCAGTGACCAGTACGAGCAGTACTTC
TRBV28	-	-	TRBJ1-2	CASSPSGIPIYGYTF	TGTGCCAGCAGTCCCTCCGGGATCCCTATTTATGGCTACACCTTC
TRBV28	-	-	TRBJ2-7	CASSYDRTYEQYF	TGTGCCAGCAGCTATGACAGGACCTACGAGCAGTACTTC
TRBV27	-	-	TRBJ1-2	CASSNRDGYGYTF	TGTGCCAGCAGTAACAGGGACGGCTATGGCTACACCTTC
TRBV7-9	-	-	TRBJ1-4	CSSSSKDSISEKLFF	TGTTCCAGCAGCTCCAAGGACAGCATCTCCGAAAAACTGTTTTTT
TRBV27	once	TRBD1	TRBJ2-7	CASSHAGTVPYEQYF	TGTGCCAGCAGTCACGCCGGGACAGTCCCCTACGAGCAGTACTTC
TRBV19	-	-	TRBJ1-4	CASSIVPSEKLFF	TGTGCCAGTAGTATAGTTCCGAGCGAAAAACTGTTTTTT
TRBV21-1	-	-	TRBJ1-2	CASSPNRGRGYGYTF	TGTGCCAGCAGCCCCAACAGGGGGCGCGGCTATGGCTACACCTTC
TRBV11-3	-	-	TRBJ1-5	CASYPRLISNQPQHF	TGTGCCAGCTATCCCCGACTGATTAGCAATCAGCCCCAGCATTTT
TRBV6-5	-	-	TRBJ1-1	CASSLRALGEAFF	TGTGCCAGCAGTTTGAGGGCCCTAGGGGAAGCTTTCTTT
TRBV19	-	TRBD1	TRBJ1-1	CATGQVPEAFF	TGTGCCACGGGACAGGTTCCTGAAGCTTTCTTT
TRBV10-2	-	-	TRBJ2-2	CASSDWGTGGLFF	TGCGCCAGCAGTGATTGGGGTACCGGGGGGCTGTTTTTT
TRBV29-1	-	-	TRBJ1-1	CSVGHQAAFF	TGCAGCGTTGGACACCAGGCAGCTTTCTTT
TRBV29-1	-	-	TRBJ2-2	CSVGQVNLPGELFF	TGCAGCGTTGGTCAGGTTAATCTTCCCGGAGAGCTGTTTTTT
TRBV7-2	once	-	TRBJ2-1	CASSLFGGTSYNEQFF	TGTGCCAGCAGCTTATTCGGGGGAACTTCCTACAATGAGCAGTTCTTC
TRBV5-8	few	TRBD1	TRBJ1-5	CASVRQGDNQPQHF	TGTGCCAGCGTCAGACAGGGCGACAATCAGCCCCAGCATTTT
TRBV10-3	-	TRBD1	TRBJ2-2	CAIRVQGAEPGELFF	TGTGCCATCCGGGTACAGGGGGCCGAACCCGGGGAGCTGTTTTTT
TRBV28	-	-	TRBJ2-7	CASAPGSYEQYF	TGTGCCAGCGCCCCGGGGTCCTACGAGCAGTACTTC
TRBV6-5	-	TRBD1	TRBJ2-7	CATTGQGRQYF	TGTGCCACAACGGGACAGGGGCGGCAGTACTTC
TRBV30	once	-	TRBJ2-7	CAWSGLPPGGSYEQYF	TGTGCCTGGAGTGGACTTCCTCCCGGAGGGTCCTACGAGCAGTACTTC
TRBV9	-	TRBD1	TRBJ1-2	CASSVGTGGGYGYTF	TGTGCCAGCAGCGTGGGGACAGGGGGCGGGTACGGCTACACCTTC
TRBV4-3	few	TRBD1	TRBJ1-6	CASSRDRGLSSPLHF	TGCGCCAGCAGCCGCGACAGGGGTTTGAGTTCACCCCTCCACTTT
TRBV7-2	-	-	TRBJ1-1	CASSNQVGDTEAFF	TGTGCCAGCAGCAACCAAGTAGGGGACACTGAAGCTTTCTTT
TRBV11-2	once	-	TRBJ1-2	CASSPLEGYTF	TGTGCCAGCAGCCCCTTGGAGGGCTACACCTTC
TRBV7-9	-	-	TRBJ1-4	CASSLYGALAGEKLFF	TGTGCCAGCAGCTTATATGGGGCACTAGCGGGTGAAAAACTGTTTTTT
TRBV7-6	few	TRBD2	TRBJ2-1	CASSFQASGGDYNEQFF	TGTGCCAGCAGCTTTCAAGCTAGCGGGGGAGATTACAATGAGCAGTTCTTC
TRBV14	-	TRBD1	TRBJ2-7	CASSQRDRVRSEQYF	TGTGCCAGCAGCCAACGGGACAGGGTTCGATCCGAGCAGTACTTC
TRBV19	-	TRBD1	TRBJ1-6	CASSRDSHQSPLHF	TGTGCCAGTAGCCGGGACAGCCACCAGTCACCCCTCCACTTT
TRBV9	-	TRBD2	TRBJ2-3	CASSALAGELTDTQYF	TGTGCCAGCAGCGCTCTAGCGGGGGAGCTCACAGATACGCAGTATTTT
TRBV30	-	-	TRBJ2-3	CAWSRVAEAGDTQYF	TGTGCCTGGAGTCGGGTGGCGGAAGCCGGGGATACGCAGTATTTT
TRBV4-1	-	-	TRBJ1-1	CASSQGVGAEAFF	TGCGCCAGCAGCCAAGGGGTGGGAGCTGAAGCTTTCTTT
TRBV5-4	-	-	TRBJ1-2	CASSRPGSLNYGYTF	TGTGCCAGCAGCCGGCCGGGATCCCTTAACTATGGCTACACCTTC
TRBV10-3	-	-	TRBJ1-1	CAISNHGENTEAFF	TGTGCCATCAGCAACCACGGGGAAAACACTGAAGCTTTCTTT
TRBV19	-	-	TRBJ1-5	CASSPGAGRNQPQHF	TGTGCCAGTAGCCCCGGCGCAGGGCGAAACCAGCCCCAGCATTTT
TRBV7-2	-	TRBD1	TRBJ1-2	CASTLGQGRQGGGYTF	TGTGCCAGCACCTTAGGACAGGGTCGACAAGGGGGAGGCTACACCTTC
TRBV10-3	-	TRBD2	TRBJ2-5	CAISRGRTQAGVLETQYF	TGTGCCATCAGCCGAGGACGAACCCAAGCGGGGGTCTTGGAGACCCAGTACTTC
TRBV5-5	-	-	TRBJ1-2	CASSTRTVPYGYTF	TGTGCCAGCAGCACACGGACAGTACCCTATGGCTACACCTTC
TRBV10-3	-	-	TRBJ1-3	CAISGTGTTGNTIYF	TGTGCCATCAGTGGGACGGGGACAACTGGAAACACCATATATTTT
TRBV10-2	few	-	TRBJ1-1	CAASRGDYTEAFF	TGCGCCGCATCACGGGGAGACTACACTGAAGCTTTCTTT
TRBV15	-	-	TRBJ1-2	CATSRGGLSINYGYTF	TGTGCCACCAGCAGGGGGGGACTTTCAATTAACTATGGCTACACCTTC
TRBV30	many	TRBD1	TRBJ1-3	CAWRTGSGNTIYF	TGTGCCTGGAGGACAGGGTCTGGAAACACCATATATTTT
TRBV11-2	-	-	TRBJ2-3	CASSFRASTDTQYF	TGTGCCAGCAGCTTCAGGGCTAGCACAGATACGCAGTATTTT
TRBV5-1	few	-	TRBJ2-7	CASSESLSEQYF	TGCGCCAGCAGCGAGAGCCTCTCCGAGCAGTACTTC
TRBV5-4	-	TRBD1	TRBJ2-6	CASSFDRAGANVLTF	TGTGCCAGCAGCTTTGACAGGGCTGGGGCCAACGTCCTGACTTTC
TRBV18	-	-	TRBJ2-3	CASSPGTSVGATDTQYF	TGTGCCAGCTCCCCCGGTACGTCTGTAGGGGCCACAGATACGCAGTATTTT
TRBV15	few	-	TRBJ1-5	CATSRGWGQRNQPQHF	TGTGCCACCAGCAGAGGGTGGGGGCAGCGCAATCAGCCCCAGCATTTT
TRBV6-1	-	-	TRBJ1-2	CASSERRQVNYGYTF	TGTGCCAGCAGTGAGCGGAGACAGGTTAACTATGGCTACACCTTC
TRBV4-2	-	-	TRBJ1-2	CASSQDKSLRAGRGNYGYTF	TGTGCCAGCAGCCAAGATAAAAGTTTGAGGGCAGGGAGGGGGAACTATGGCTACACCTTC
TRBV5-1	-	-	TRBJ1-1	CASSPGPQRTEAFF	TGCGCCAGCAGCCCCGGGCCACAGCGGACTGAAGCTTTCTTT
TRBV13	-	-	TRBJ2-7	CASSLGDSHYEQYF	TGTGCCAGCAGCTTGGGAGACTCCCACTACGAGCAGTACTTC
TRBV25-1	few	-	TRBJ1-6	CASSEYGGSYNSPLHF	TGTGCCAGCAGTGAATACGGGGGATCCTATAATTCACCCCTCCACTTT
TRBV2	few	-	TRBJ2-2	CASRGGTGELFF	TGTGCCAGCAGAGGGGGTACCGGGGAGCTGTTTTTT
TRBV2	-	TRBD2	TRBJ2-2	CASSPGGLDTGELFF	TGTGCCAGCAGCCCGGGGGGGCTCGACACCGGGGAGCTGTTTTTT
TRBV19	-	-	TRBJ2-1	CASSIGQRNHNEQFF	TGTGCCAGTAGTATTGGACAGCGGAACCACAATGAGCAGTTCTTC
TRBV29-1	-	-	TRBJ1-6	CSVERSGILHF	TGCAGCGTTGAAAGGAGCGGCATCCTCCACTTT